The 11 T cell receptor beta chains below all came from one sample that was sequenced in a study of blood T cell repertoires in COVID-19. This table comes from immunoSEQ multiplex PCR, and its TCRdb copy is limited to in-frame clones, with some not included. Here the sample spans some 20,000 clones, 60% to 85% being singletons. The sequenced material came from peripheral blood. The receptors come from a man older than 75 with acute or convalescent COVID-19.

This rearrangement joins TRBV5-4 to TRBJ2-1; 8 positions match TRBD2. Germline V gene lookup returns CDR1 SGHNT and CDR2 YYREEE (reference sequence). Losses at the gene ends were 4 bases for V and 5 bases for J; bases not matched to a gene: 8. The CDR3 covers 15 residues. The CDR3 here is CASSPTGGYDNEQFF. The CDR3 nucleotides are TGTGCCAGCAGCCCGACGGGGGGGTATGACAATGAGCAGTTCTTC.

V is TRBV15 and J is TRBJ1-1; D gene ambiguous. V shed 0 bases and J shed 1 base, with 9 bases lying between them. The CDR3 extends over 15 amino acids. The V gene's germline CDR1 is LNHNV and CDR2 YYDKDF (reference sequence). For the CDR3, the DNA is TGTGCCACCAGCAGAGAGGGCGAGGGGAACACTGAAGCTTTCTTT. It codes for CATSREGEGNTEAFF.

The chain has TRBV5-8 and TRBJ1-6; possible D gene TRBD1, 5 bases. From germline, CDR1 is SGHTS and CDR2 YDEGEE. The CDR3 has 13 amino acids. V dropped 2 bases and J dropped 10 bases, with 10 bases sitting between them. The CDR3 here is CASSFQGVSPLHF. The CDR3 DNA reads as TGTGCCAGCAGCTTCCAGGGTGTGTCACCCCTCCACTTT.

The chain links TRBV4-1 to TRBJ1-2; tentative D call: TRBD1 (5 bases). V was clipped by 1 base and J by 2 bases, with 17 bases between them. Per germline, CDR1 MGHRA and CDR2 YSYEKL. This CDR3 contains 17 residues. CDR3 bases: TGCGCCAGCAGCCAAGCAGGCCTTACAGGAGGGAACTATGGCTACACCTTC. Its protein product is CASSQAGLTGGNYGYTF.

The genes are TRBV10-3 and TRBJ2-2; D is ambiguous. There are 16 residues in the CDR3. The germline CDR1 and CDR2 sequences are ENHRY and SYGVKD. V was cut by 0 bases and J by 1 base, with 9 bases left in between. In nucleotides, the CDR3 is TGTGCCATCAGTGAGTCCGGCAGGTTGAACACCGGGGAGCTGTTTTTT. Translation gives CAISESGRLNTGELFF.

Notes on this clone: The CDR3 does not close with the conserved phenylalanine or tryptophan, likely indicating a read error. The limits of the CDR3 on the DNA are not certain, so only TCRdb's listed CDR3 is given. This chain links TRBV10-3 with TRBJ1-3; no check of the table's D call, TRBD1, against the DNA was made. The CDR3 extends over 12 residues, inclusive of both ends. Germline assignment: CDR1 ENHRY and CDR2 SYGVKD. CDR3 region: CAISESRDRYSL.

The V call is TRBV7-8, the J call TRBJ2-7; 11 bases map to TRBD2. This CDR3 region has 16 residues. The V segment lost 1 base and the J segment 2 bases; nucleotides outside the gene matches: 4. Germline V gene sequence: CDR1 SGHVS, CDR2 FQNEAQ. The CDR3 DNA reads as TGTGCCAGCAGCTTAGGTGGGACTAGCGGAGCCTACGAGCAGTACGTC. This gives the protein CASSLGGTSGAYEQYV.

This rearrangement joins TRBV6-5 to TRBJ1-1, with TRBD1 as a possible D gene (5 bases). The germline V gene has CDR1 MNHEY and CDR2 SVGAGI. The CDR3 is 14 amino acids. V lost 6 bases and J 5 bases, leaving 16 bases between the germline ends. CDR3 DNA: TGTGCCAGCAGCTATCGGGGGGGTAGAACTGAAGCTTTCTTT. This sequence encodes CASSYRGGRTEAFF.

This chain links TRBV29-1 with TRBJ2-3; 7 nucleotides match TRBD1. Germline-derived CDR1 and CDR2 are SQVTM and ANQGSEA. The CDR3 is made up of 15 amino acids. Unmatched junction bases numbered 12, after V lost 5 bases and J lost 4 bases. The CDR3 sequence: CSVKSPSTGADTQYF. CDR3 sequence (DNA): TGCAGCGTTAAAAGCCCCTCTACAGGGGCAGATACGCAGTATTTT.

This chain connects TRBV4-3 to TRBJ2-5; tentatively, D is TRBD2 (5 bases). The CDR3 is 15 amino acids. V was shortened by 0 bases and J by 7 bases, with 15 bases between the two germline ends. CDR1 is LGHNA and CDR2 is YSLEER in the germline V gene. The CDR3, as DNA: TGCGCCAGCAGCCAAGATTGGCCAGGCGCGGGGACCCAGTACTTC. It translates to CASSQDWPGAGTQYF.

The chain is built from TRBV30 and TRBJ1-2; TRBD1 aligns across 9 bases. The junction had 1 base not matched to a gene; V was cut back by 5 bases and J by 0 bases. This CDR3 contains 13 residues. Per the germline V gene, CDR1 is GTSNPN and CDR2 is SVGIG (reference sequence). CDR3: CAWGDRANYGYTF. CDR3 DNA: TGTGCCTGGGGGGACAGGGCTAACTATGGCTACACCTTC.